This T cell receptor (beta chain) was recorded in a study of blood T cell repertoires in COVID-19. The CDR3 sequence is 17 residues long. From germline, CDR1 is SGHTA and CDR2 FQGNSA. Trimming at V came to 5 bases and at J to 2 bases, leaving 10 bases not matched to a gene. TCRdb's table, derived via immunoSEQ multiplex PCR, lists solely in-frame clones and lacks some. This sample carries about 240,000 clones, around nine tenths of them seen once, and the ten largest clones take roughly 4%. Sequencing was carried out using PBMCs or T cells enriched from blood (not recorded which). The receptor comes from a woman aged 25 to 45 who had recovered from COVID-19. This rearrangement joins TRBV7-2 to TRBJ1-5; 9 nucleotides align to TRBD1. Written as DNA, the CDR3 is TGTGCCAGCAGCCACAGGCGGACAGGGGAGGGCAATCAGCCCCAGCATTTT. It specifies CASSHRRTGEGNQPQHF.